The present T cell receptor beta chain was sequenced within a study of T cells in Graves' hyperthyroidism and ophthalmopathy. RNA transcripts gave rise to amplified TCR beta CDR3 regions. The HTBI set primed first-round TCR CDR3 RT-PCR. In TCRdb, the multiplex PCR reads were re-called with MiXCR into one record per CDR3 protein. The sample includes about 560,000 distinct CDR3 sequences, over 15% of them seen just once. The CDR3 is made up of 13 amino acids. Germline assignment: CDR1 KGHSH and CDR2 LQKENI. This clonotype turned up a few times. Compared with germline, one end of the junction differs, possibly owing to a read error.

Sequences were obtained from blood. This TCR derives from a woman between 18 and 29 years old with Graves' hyperthyroidism. This chain connects TRBV18 to TRBJ2-3, with no clear D. The CDR3 loop is CASSPLSRDTQYF. The DNA for the CDR3 is TGTGCCAGCTCACCACTTAGCAGAGATACGCAGTATTTT. Drawing the rest from reference TRBV18 and TRBJ2-3, the complete variable domain is NAGVMQNPRHLVRRRGQEARLRCSPMKGHSHVYWYRQLPEEGLKFMVYLQKENIIDESGMPKERFSAEFPKEGPSILRIQQVVRGDSAAYFCASSPLSRDTQYFGPGTRLTVL.